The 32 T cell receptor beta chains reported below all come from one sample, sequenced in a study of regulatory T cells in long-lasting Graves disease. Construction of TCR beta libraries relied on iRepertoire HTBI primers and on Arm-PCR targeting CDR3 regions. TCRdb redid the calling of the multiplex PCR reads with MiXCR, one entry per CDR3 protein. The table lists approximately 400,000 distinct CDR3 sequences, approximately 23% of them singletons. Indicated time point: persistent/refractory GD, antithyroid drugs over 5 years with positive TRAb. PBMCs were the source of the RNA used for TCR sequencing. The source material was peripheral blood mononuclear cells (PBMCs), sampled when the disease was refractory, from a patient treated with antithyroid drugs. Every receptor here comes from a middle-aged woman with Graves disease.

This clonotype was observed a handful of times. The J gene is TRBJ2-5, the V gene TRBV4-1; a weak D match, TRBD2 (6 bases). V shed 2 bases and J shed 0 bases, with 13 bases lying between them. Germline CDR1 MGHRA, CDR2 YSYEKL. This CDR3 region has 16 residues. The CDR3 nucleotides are TGCGCCAGCAGCCAACTTGCGGGATCGTACCAAGAGACCCAGTACTTC. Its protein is CASSQLAGSYQETQYF.

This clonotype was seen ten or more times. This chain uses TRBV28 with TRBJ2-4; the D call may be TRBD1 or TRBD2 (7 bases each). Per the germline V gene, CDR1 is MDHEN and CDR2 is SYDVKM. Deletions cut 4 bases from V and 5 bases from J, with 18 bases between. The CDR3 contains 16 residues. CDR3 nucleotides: TGTGCCAGCAGTTCTCTCCAGGGGGGGTCAGAAAACATTCAGTACTTC. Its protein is CASSSLQGGSENIQYF.

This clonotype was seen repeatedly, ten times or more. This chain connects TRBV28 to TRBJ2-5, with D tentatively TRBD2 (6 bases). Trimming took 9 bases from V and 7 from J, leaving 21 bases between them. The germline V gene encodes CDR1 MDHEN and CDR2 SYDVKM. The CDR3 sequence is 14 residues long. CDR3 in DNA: TGTGCCAGTACAATTACGGGAGTTCTCGGGACCCAGTACTTC. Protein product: CASTITGVLGTQYF.

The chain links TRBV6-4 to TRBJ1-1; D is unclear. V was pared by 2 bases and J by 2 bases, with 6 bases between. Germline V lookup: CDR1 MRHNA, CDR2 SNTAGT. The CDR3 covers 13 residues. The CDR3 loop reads CASSDGDNTEAFF. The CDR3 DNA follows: TGTGCCAGCAGTGACGGGGATAACACTGAAGCTTTCTTT.

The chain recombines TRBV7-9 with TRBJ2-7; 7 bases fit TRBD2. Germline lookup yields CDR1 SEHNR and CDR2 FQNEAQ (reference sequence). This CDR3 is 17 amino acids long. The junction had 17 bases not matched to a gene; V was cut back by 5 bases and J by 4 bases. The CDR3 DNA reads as TGTGCCAGCAGCCTAGTCCCCCCGACGGGAGGCCTTTACGAGCAGTACTTC. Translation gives CASSLVPPTGGLYEQYF.

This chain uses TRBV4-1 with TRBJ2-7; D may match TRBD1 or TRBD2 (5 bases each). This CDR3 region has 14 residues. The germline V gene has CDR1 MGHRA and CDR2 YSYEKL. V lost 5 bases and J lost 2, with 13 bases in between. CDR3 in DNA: TGCGCCAGCAGCTATCCGGGACGGACCTACGAGCAGTACTTC. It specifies CASSYPGRTYEQYF.

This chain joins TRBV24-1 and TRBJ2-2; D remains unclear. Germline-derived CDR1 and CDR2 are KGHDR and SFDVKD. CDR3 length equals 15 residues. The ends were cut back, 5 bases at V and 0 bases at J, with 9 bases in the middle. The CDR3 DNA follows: TGTGCCACCAGTGTTTTAGGGTCGAACACCGGGGAGCTGTTTTTT. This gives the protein CATSVLGSNTGELFF.

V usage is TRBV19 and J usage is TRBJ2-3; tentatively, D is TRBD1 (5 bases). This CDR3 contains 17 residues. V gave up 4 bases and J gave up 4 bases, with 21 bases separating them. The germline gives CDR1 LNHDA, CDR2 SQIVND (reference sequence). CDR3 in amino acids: CASSTHRTPFGADTQYF. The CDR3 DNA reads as TGTGCCAGTAGTACCCACAGGACCCCCTTTGGGGCAGATACGCAGTATTTT.

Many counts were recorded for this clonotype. The CDR3 DNA follows: TGCAGCGTTGAAGGGAGCTCCTACGAGCAGTACTTC. Its translation: CSVEGSSYEQYF. The chain combines TRBV29-1 with TRBJ2-7; no definite D call. Germline V CDR1 and CDR2: SQVTM, ANQGSEA. This CDR3 region has 12 residues. V gave up 1 base and J gave up 0 bases, with 4 bases separating them.

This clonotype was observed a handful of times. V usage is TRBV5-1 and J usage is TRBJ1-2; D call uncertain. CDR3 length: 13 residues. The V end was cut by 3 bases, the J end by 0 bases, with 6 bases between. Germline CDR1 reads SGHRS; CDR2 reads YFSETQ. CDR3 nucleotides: TGCGCCAGCAGCTCGGGTCCTAACTATGGCTACACCTTC. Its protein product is CASSSGPNYGYTF. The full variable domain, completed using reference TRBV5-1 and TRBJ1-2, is KAGVTQTPRYLIKTRGQQVTLSCSPISGHRSVSWYQQTPGQGLQFLFEYFSETQRNKGNFPGRFSGRQFSNSRSEMNVSTLELGDSALYLCASSSGPNYGYTFGSGTRLTVV.

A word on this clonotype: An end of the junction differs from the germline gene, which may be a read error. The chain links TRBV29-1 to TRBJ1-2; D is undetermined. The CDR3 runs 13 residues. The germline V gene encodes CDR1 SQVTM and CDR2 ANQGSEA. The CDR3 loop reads CSVEDVWGNGCTF. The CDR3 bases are TGCAGCGTTGAAGATGTTTGGGGTAATGGCTGCACCTTC.

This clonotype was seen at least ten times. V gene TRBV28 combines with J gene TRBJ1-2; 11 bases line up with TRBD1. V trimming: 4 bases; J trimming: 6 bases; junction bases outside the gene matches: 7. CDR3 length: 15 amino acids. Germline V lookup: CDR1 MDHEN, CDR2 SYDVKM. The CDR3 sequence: CASSSQGTGGNGYTF. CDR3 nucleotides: TGTGCCAGCAGTTCGCAAGGGACAGGGGGGAATGGCTACACCTTC.

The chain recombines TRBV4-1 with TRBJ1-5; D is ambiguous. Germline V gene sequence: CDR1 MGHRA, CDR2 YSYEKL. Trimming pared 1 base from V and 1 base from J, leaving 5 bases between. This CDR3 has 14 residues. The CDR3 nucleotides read TGCGCCAGCAGCCAAGGGTTCAGCAATCAGCCCCAGCATTTT. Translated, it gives CASSQGFSNQPQHF.

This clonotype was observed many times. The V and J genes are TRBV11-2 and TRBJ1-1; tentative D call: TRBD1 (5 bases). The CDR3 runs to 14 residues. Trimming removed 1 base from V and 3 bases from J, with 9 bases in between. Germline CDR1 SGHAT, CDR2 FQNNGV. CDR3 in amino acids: CASSLVGGDTEAFF. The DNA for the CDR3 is TGTGCCAGCAGCTTAGTAGGAGGGGACACTGAAGCTTTCTTT. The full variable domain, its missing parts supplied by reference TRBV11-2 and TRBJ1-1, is EAGVAQSPRYKIIEKRQSVAFWCNPISGHATLYWYQQILGQGPKLLIQFQNNGVVDDSQLPKDRFSAERLKGVDSTLKIQPAKLEDSAVYLCASSLVGGDTEAFFGQGTRLTVV.

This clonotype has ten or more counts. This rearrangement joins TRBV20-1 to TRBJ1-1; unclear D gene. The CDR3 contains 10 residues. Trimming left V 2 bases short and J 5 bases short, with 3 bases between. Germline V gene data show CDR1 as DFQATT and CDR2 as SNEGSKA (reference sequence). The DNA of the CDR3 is TGCAGTGCTAGACAGACTGAAGCTTTCTTT. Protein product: CSARQTEAFF.

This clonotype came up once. The CDR3 region is CASSTSGTGNEKLFF. The CDR3 nucleotides are TGCGCCAGCAGCACTTCCGGGACAGGGAATGAAAAACTGTTTTTT. The V call is TRBV5-1, the J call TRBJ1-4; 9 positions match TRBD1. Germline CDR1 is SGHRS and CDR2 is YFSETQ. The CDR3 has 15 amino acids. Trimming took 4 bases from V and 5 from J; bases not matched to a gene: 6.

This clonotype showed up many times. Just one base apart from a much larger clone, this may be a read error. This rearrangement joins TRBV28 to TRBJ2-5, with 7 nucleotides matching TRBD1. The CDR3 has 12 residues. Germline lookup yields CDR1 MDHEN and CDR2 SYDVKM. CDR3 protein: CTSSKDRSAQYF. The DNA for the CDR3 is TGTACCAGCAGCAAGGACAGGTCAGCCCAGTACTTC.

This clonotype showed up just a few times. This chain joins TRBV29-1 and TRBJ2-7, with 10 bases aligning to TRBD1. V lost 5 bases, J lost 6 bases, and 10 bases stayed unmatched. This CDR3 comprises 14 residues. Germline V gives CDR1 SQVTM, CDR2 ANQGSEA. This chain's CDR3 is CSVYSRDRGFEQYF. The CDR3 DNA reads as TGCAGCGTTTACAGCCGGGACAGGGGCTTCGAGCAGTACTTC.

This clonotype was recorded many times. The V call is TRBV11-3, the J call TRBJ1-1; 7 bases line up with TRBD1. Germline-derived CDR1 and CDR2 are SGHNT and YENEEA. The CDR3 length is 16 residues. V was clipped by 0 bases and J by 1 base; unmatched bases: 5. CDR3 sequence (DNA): TGTGCCAGCAGCTTAGACTTCAGGGGGGGGAACACTGAAGCTTTCTTT. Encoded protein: CASSLDFRGGNTEAFF.

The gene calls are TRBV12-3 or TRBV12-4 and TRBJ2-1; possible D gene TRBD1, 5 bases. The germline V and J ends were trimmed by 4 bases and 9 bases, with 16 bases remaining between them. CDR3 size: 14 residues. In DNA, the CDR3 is TGTGCCAGCAGTTATAGGCGGACACAGGCTGAGCAGTTCTTC. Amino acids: CASSYRRTQAEQFF.

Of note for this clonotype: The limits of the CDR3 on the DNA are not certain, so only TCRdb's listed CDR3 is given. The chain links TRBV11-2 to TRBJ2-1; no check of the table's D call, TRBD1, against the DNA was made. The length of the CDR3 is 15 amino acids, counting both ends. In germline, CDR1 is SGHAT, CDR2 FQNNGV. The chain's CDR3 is CASSACSARGNERFF.

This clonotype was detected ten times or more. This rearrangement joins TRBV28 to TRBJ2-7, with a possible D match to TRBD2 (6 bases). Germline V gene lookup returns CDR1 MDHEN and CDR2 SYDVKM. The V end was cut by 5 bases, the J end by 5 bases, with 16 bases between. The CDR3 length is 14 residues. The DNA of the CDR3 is TGTGCCAGCAGTAACTCCGGGACTCTAAACGAGCAGTACTTC. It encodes CASSNSGTLNEQYF.

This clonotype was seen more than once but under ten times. This CDR3 reads CSVSPLDRLNQPQHF. For the CDR3, the DNA is TGCAGTGTCAGTCCTCTGGACAGGTTAAATCAGCCCCAGCATTTT. J is TRBJ1-5 and V is TRBV20-1; TRBD1 aligns across 7 bases. V dropped 7 bases and J dropped 4; count of bases not matched to a gene: 13. Per the germline V gene, CDR1 is DFQATT and CDR2 is SNEGSKA (reference sequence). The CDR3 is made up of 15 amino acids.

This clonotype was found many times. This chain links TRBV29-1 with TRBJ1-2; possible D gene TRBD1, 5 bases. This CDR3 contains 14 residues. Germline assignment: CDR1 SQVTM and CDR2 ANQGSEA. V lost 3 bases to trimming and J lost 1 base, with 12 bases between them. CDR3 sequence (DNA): TGCAGCGTTGATCAAGGGACCATTAACTATGGCTACACCTTC. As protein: CSVDQGTINYGYTF.

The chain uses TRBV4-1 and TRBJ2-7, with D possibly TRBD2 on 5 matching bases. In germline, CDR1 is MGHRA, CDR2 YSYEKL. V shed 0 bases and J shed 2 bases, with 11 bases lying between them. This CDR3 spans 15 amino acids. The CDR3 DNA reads TGCGCCAGCAGCCAAGATCCTAGCAGTACCTACGAGCAGTACTTC. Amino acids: CASSQDPSSTYEQYF.

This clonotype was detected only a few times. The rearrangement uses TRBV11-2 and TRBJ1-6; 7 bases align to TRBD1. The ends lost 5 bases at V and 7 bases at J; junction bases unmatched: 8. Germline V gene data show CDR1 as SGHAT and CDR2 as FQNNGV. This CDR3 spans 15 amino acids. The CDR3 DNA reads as TGTGCCAGCAGCGCCCCGGGACAGCTGAATTCACCCCTCCACTTT. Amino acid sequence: CASSAPGQLNSPLHF.

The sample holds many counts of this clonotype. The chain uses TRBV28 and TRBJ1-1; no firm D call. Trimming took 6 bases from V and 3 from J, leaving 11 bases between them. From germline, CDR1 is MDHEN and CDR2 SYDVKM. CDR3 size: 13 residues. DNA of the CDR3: TGTGCCAGCAGCCCAGGACCCGACACTGAAGCTTTCTTT. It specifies CASSPGPDTEAFF.

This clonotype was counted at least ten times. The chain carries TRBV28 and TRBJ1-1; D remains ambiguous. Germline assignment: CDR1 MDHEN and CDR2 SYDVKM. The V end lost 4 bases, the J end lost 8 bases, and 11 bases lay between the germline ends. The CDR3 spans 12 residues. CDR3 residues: CASSSGRQEAFF. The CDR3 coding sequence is TGTGCCAGCAGTTCAGGTCGTCAGGAAGCTTTCTTT.

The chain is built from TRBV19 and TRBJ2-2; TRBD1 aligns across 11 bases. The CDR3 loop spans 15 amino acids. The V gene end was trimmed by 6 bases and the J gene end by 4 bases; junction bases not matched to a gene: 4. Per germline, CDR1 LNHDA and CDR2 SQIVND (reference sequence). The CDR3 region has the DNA TGTGCCAGTAGCCCAGGGACAGGGGGCACCGGGGAGCTGTTTTTT. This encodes CASSPGTGGTGELFF.

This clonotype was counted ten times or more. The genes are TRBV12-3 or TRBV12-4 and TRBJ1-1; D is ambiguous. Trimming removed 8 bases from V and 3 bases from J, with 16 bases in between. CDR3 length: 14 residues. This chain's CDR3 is CASSKGGRDTEAFF. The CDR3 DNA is TGTGCCAGCTCGAAGGGAGGACGGGACACTGAAGCTTTCTTT.

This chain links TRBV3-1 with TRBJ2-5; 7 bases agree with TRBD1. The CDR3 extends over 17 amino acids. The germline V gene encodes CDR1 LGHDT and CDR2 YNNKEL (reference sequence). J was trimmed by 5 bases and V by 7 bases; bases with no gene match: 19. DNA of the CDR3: TGTGCCAGCAACAAAAAAGGACGAGGGGGCGAGAGGGAGACCCAGTACTTC. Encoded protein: CASNKKGRGGERETQYF.

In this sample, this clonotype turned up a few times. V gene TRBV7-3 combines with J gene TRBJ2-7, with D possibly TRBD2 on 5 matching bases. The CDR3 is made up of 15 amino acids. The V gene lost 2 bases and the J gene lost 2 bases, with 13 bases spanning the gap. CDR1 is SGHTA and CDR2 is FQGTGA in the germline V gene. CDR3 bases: TGTGCCAGCAGCTTATCAGCGGCGCCCACCTACGAGCAGTACTTC. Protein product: CASSLSAAPTYEQYF.